A selection of T cell receptor beta chains follows, all from one sample in a study of T-cell reconstitution after alpha-beta-depleted transplantation in children. TCRdb reanalysed the PCR reads using MiXCR and keeps one entry per CDR3 protein. The sample includes some 200,000 distinct CDR3 sequences, approximately 10% of them seen just once. The specimen was PBMCs, collected before TCRalphabeta/CD19-depleted stem cell transplant. The receptors were sampled from a child younger than two with acute myeloid leukemia, due to receive a stem cell transplant. CDR3s include the opening cysteine and the closing phenylalanine or tryptophan. D genes are given only for firm matches. Size values are once, few and many counts, or a class for expanded clones, and some rows have none.

many	.	TRBV3-1	TRBJ2-7	CASSQDYDEQYF	TGTGCCAGCAGCCAAGATTACGACGAGCAGTACTTC
many	.	TRBV5-1	TRBJ2-2	CASSSVGAQNTGELFF	TGCGCCAGCAGCTCCGTCGGGGCCCAGAACACCGGGGAGCTGTTTTTT
.	.	TRBV12-3/TRBV12-4	TRBJ2-2	CAGSFRVAGELFF	TGTGCCGGCAGTTTCAGGGTGGCCGGGGAGCTGTTTTTT
many	.	TRBV18	TRBJ1-4	CASSPQVTGANEKLFF	TGTGCCAGCTCACCACAAGTAACGGGAGCTAATGAAAAACTGTTTTTT
many	.	TRBV30	TRBJ1-1	CAWSRQGDTEAFF	TGTGCCTGGAGTCGGCAGGGAGACACTGAAGCTTTCTTT
many	.	TRBV12-3/TRBV12-4	TRBJ1-1	CASSLNTNTEAFF	TGTGCCAGCAGCCTCAATACGAACACTGAAGCTTTCTTT
many	.	TRBV20-1	TRBJ1-1	CSAYKENTEAFF	TGCAGTGCCTACAAAGAGAACACTGAAGCTTTCTTT
.	TRBD1	TRBV15	TRBJ1-2	CATSNNRDRDGYTF	TGTGCCACCAGCAACAACCGGGACAGGGATGGCTACACCTTC
few	TRBD2	TRBV28	TRBJ2-5	CASSSGAGGWGETQYF	TGTGCCAGCAGTTCGGGAGCGGGGGGCTGGGGAGAGACCCAGTACTTC
many	.	TRBV12-3/TRBV12-4	TRBJ1-6	CASRSDSGGLNSPLHF	TGTGCCAGCAGATCGGACAGCGGGGGTTTAAATTCACCCCTCCACTTT
many	.	TRBV29-1	TRBJ2-5	CSLMTPGETQYF	TGCAGCCTGATGACTCCCGGCGAGACCCAGTACTTC
many	TRBD1	TRBV7-9	TRBJ1-5	CASSSGQGAFQPQHF	TGTGCCAGCAGCTCGGGACAGGGGGCATTTCAGCCCCAGCATTTT
.	.	TRBV20-1	TRBJ2-2	CSAAQTGTAGELFF	TGCAGTGCTGCACAAACGGGAACGGCCGGGGAGCTGTTTTTT
few	.	TRBV19	TRBJ2-3	CASSIDRGTDTQYF	TGTGCCAGTAGTATCGATCGGGGGACAGATACGCAGTATTTT
many	.	TRBV19	TRBJ2-1	CASSIPGAAGGNNEQFF	TGTGCCAGTAGTATACCCGGGGCGGCAGGCGGTAACAATGAGCAGTTCTTC
.	.	TRBV7-2	TRBJ2-1	CASSWSGTRVYNEQFF	TGTGCCAGCAGCTGGTCCGGGACGCGCGTCTACAATGAGCAGTTCTTC
many	.	TRBV20-1	TRBJ1-5	CSASTPQGIGNQPQHF	TGCAGTGCTAGTACCCCTCAGGGGATTGGCAATCAGCCCCAGCATTTT
many	.	TRBV5-1	TRBJ1-4	CASSLGPRGEKLFF	TGCGCCAGCAGCCTGGGCCCTCGGGGCGAAAAACTGTTTTTT
many	.	TRBV20-1	TRBJ1-3	CSARDLRNTIYF	TGCAGTGCTAGAGATCTCAGAAACACCATATATTTT
many	TRBD1	TRBV5-1	TRBJ1-2	CASSPQGGTNYGYTF	TGCGCCAGCAGCCCCCAGGGGGGGACTAACTATGGCTACACCTTC
many	TRBD1	TRBV5-5	TRBJ1-1	CASSPDRATEAFF	TGTGCCAGCAGCCCAGACAGGGCCACTGAAGCTTTCTTT
many	.	TRBV10-3	TRBJ2-7	CAISEQNYEQYF	TGTGCCATCAGTGAGCAAAACTACGAGCAGTACTTC
many	.	TRBV12-3/TRBV12-4	TRBJ1-1	CASSSFGGVMNTEAFF	TGTGCCAGCAGCTCCTTTGGAGGGGTGATGAACACTGAAGCTTTCTTT
many	TRBD2	TRBV5-1	TRBJ2-3	CASSVLAGFTDTQYF	TGCGCCAGCAGCGTCCTAGCGGGGTTCACAGATACGCAGTATTTT
many	.	TRBV20-1	TRBJ2-1	CSARDGLPYNEQFF	TGCAGTGCTAGGGACGGACTTCCCTACAATGAGCAGTTCTTC
many	.	TRBV18	TRBJ1-2	CASSPMREQGDYGYTF	TGTGCCAGCTCACCAATGCGGGAACAGGGCGACTATGGCTACACCTTC
few	.	TRBV4-2	TRBJ2-3	CASSPGYETSTDTQYF	TGTGCCAGCAGCCCCGGCTACGAGACTAGCACAGATACGCAGTATTTT
many	.	TRBV29-1	TRBJ1-2	CSVGRLTPNYGYTF	TGCAGCGTTGGGAGGCTTACACCTAACTATGGCTACACCTTC
many	.	TRBV18	TRBJ2-3	CASSPRLLRRVGTDTQYF	TGTGCCAGCTCACCACGTCTACTCAGGCGGGTAGGAACAGATACGCAGTATTTT
many	.	TRBV19	TRBJ1-5	CASSIRTDSLSNQPQHF	TGTGCCAGTAGTATACGGACCGATTCACTAAGCAATCAGCCCCAGCATTTT
many	.	TRBV5-1	TRBJ2-7	CASSGDSEQYF	TGCGCCAGCAGCGGGGATTCCGAGCAGTACTTC
.	.	TRBV5-1	TRBJ1-2	CASSLAPGRIYGYTF	TGCGCCAGCAGCTTGGCCCCGGGACGGATCTATGGCTACACCTTC
.	TRBD2	TRBV6-1	TRBJ2-1	CASIFHLAGGLYNEQFF	TGTGCCAGCATATTCCATCTAGCGGGGGGACTCTACAATGAGCAGTTCTTC
many	TRBD1	TRBV20-1	TRBJ2-3	CSASGQGYTDTQYF	TGCAGTGCCAGCGGACAGGGCTACACAGATACGCAGTATTTT
many	TRBD2	TRBV12-3/TRBV12-4	TRBJ2-3	CASSFGTSGVTTDTQYF	TGTGCCAGCAGTTTTGGGACTAGCGGGGTCACCACAGATACGCAGTATTTT
.	TRBD2	TRBV6-5	TRBJ2-1	CASSYGSYSGNYNEQFF	TGTGCCAGCAGTTACGGTTCATATAGCGGGAACTACAATGAGCAGTTCTTC
many	TRBD1	TRBV11-2	TRBJ1-1	CASSLSHRGTEAFF	TGTGCCAGCAGTTTATCCCACAGGGGAACTGAAGCTTTCTTT
.	.	TRBV7-7	TRBJ2-5	CASSSDLTSTQYF	TGTGCCAGCAGCTCCGACCTCACATCGACCCAGTACTTC
many	.	TRBV20-1	TRBJ2-1	CSATAYNEQFF	TGCAGTGCTACAGCCTACAATGAGCAGTTCTTC
many	TRBD1	TRBV19	TRBJ2-5	CASSVWTGEETQYF	TGTGCCAGTAGTGTATGGACAGGGGAAGAGACCCAGTACTTC
once	.	TRBV20-1	TRBJ2-3	CRAGWAADTQYF	TGCCGTGCAGGCTGGGCCGCAGATACGCAGTATTTT